The 30 T cell receptor beta chains in this list originate from one sample, sequenced in a study of human T cells and chemical hapten exposure. Time point reported: patch test 2, 6 weeks after DPC sensitization. Treatment specified: therapeutic diphenylcyclopropenone sensitization with weekly scalp DPC. TCRdb reprocessed the RACE reads with MiXCR, giving one entry per CDR3 protein. The data show 350,000 to 400,000 distinct CDR3 sequences, roughly 6% seen once. Here the sequenced sample was whole blood, taken in connection with sensitization to the hapten diphenylcyclopropenone (DPC). The receptors come from a woman aged 18-35 years with alopecia areata. Some clones in this sample may be carry-over from other donors' samples.

This clonotype was seen a few times. V and J are TRBV14 and TRBJ1-2; tentative D call: TRBD1 (6 bases). Per the germline V gene, CDR1 is SGHDN and CDR2 is FVKESK. The CDR3 is 16 amino acids. Trimming shortened V by 1 base and J by 5 bases, and 17 bases separated the two germline ends. The CDR3 here is CASSQGGRQAFYGYTF. The CDR3 DNA reads TGTGCCAGCAGCCAAGGGGGAAGACAGGCCTTTTATGGCTACACCTTC.

This clonotype was found a few times. This rearrangement joins TRBV4-3 to TRBJ2-5, with 7 bases matching TRBD2. This CDR3 spans 15 amino acids. Germline-derived CDR1 and CDR2 are LGHNA and YSLEER. J lost 4 bases, V lost 1 base, and 6 bases had no gene match. The CDR3 loop reads CASSQGEGTTETQYF. The DNA for the CDR3 is TGCGCCAGCAGCCAAGGGGAGGGGACGACAGAGACCCAGTACTTC.

At least ten counts were recorded for this clonotype. The chain employs TRBV20-1 and TRBJ1-3; D is perhaps TRBD1 (5 bases). V lost 5 bases, J lost 1 base, and 9 bases lay in between. CDR1 DFQATT and CDR2 SNEGSKA come from the germline V gene (reference sequence). This CDR3 region has 13 residues. The CDR3 here is CSASGTSGNTIYF. The CDR3 DNA follows: TGCAGTGCTTCCGGGACGTCTGGAAACACCATATATTTT.

The table lists this clonotype with many counts. The chain combines TRBV6-5 with TRBJ2-1; D possibly corresponds to TRBD2 (5 bases). The germline CDR1 and CDR2 sequences are MNHEY and SVGAGI. Trimming took 0 bases from V and 8 from J, leaving 8 bases between them. The CDR3 has 13 residues. CDR3 region: CASSYSGIDEQFF. CDR3 coding DNA: TGTGCCAGCAGTTACTCCGGGATCGATGAGCAGTTCTTC.

This chain links TRBV4-2 with TRBJ1-1, with D possibly matching TRBD1 (6 bases). Trimming removed 0 bases at V and 4 bases at J, with 12 bases between. The CDR3 has 15 residues. The V gene's germline CDR1 is LGHNA and CDR2 YNFKEQ. CDR3 region: CASSQENRAGTEAFF. In DNA form, the CDR3 reads TGTGCCAGCAGCCAAGAGAACAGGGCCGGCACTGAAGCTTTCTTT.

This clonotype was detected only a few times. CDR3 sequence: CASSSTPGGQETQYF. CDR3 DNA sequence: TGCGCCAGCAGCTCTACCCCAGGGGGCCAAGAGACCCAGTACTTC. The rearrangement joins TRBV5-1 to TRBJ2-5, with 7 bases aligning to TRBD1. The germline V gene has CDR1 SGHRS and CDR2 YFSETQ. V lost 3 bases to trimming and J lost 1 base; unmatched junction nucleotides: 6. CDR3 length: 15 residues. Looking up the rest from reference TRBV5-1 and TRBJ2-5 gives the full variable domain: KAGVTQTPRYLIKTRGQQVTLSCSPISGHRSVSWYQQTPGQGLQFLFEYFSETQRNKGNFPGRFSGRQFSNSRSEMNVSTLELGDSALYLCASSSTPGGQETQYFGPGTRLLVL.

This clonotype was seen more than once but under ten times. The chain uses TRBV27 and TRBJ1-1; 7 bases are shared with TRBD1. Germline CDR1 is MNHEY and CDR2 is SMNVEV (reference sequence). The CDR3 contains 14 residues. J was trimmed by 6 bases and V by 5 bases; bases with no gene match: 9. The CDR3 loop is CASSVRGWFAEAFF. CDR3 bases: TGTGCCAGCAGTGTCAGGGGGTGGTTTGCTGAAGCTTTCTTT.

At least ten counts were recorded for this clonotype. This chain links TRBV7-2 with TRBJ2-3, with no clear D. Germline CDR1 and CDR2: SGHTA and FQGNSA. Trimming took off 4 bases at V and 7 bases at J, with 9 bases between the two ends. CDR3 length: 12 amino acids. CDR3 amino acids: CASSSPTNTQYF. The CDR3 nucleotides read TGTGCCAGCAGCTCACCAACGAATACGCAGTATTTT.

This chain uses TRBV7-9 with TRBJ1-6; maybe TRBD1 (5 bases). V lost 4 bases to trimming and J lost 6 bases, with 13 bases between them. The CDR3 consists of 15 residues. Germline V gene lookup returns CDR1 SEHNR and CDR2 FQNEAQ (reference sequence). CDR3 coding DNA: TGTGCCAGCAGCTCCTCAGGACAAATTAATTCACCCCTCCACTTT. Translation: CASSSSGQINSPLHF.

The chain is built from TRBV7-2 and TRBJ1-1, with D unclear. Deletions cut 3 bases from V and 0 bases from J, with 8 bases between. The CDR3 length is 14 residues. The germline V gene encodes CDR1 SGHTA and CDR2 FQGNSA. This chain's CDR3 is CASSLKTVNTEAFF. The CDR3, as DNA: TGTGCCAGCAGCTTGAAGACGGTGAACACTGAAGCTTTCTTT.

The rearrangement links TRBV6-5 to TRBJ1-5; TRBD1 might be the D (5 bases). V was pared by 10 bases and J by 1 base, with 14 bases between. Looked up from germline, CDR1 is MNHEY and CDR2 is SVGAGI. CDR3 length: 14 amino acids. The CDR3 region is CATSRRDSNQPQHF. Written as DNA, the CDR3 is TGTGCCACCTCCCGGCGGGACAGCAATCAGCCCCAGCATTTT.

This clonotype occurred a few times. This chain joins TRBV19 and TRBJ2-7; 8 bases map to TRBD1. The CDR3 is 17 amino acids. Germline CDR1 and CDR2: LNHDA and SQIVND (reference sequence). V trimming: 3 bases; J trimming: 2 bases; junction bases outside the gene matches: 12. The DNA for the CDR3 is TGTGCCAGTAGTATTCGAGACAGGGGATCACTCGCCTACGAGCAGTACTTC. This gives the protein CASSIRDRGSLAYEQYF.

The sample holds many counts of this clonotype. The CDR3 loop reads CASSLRESSTDTQYF. In nucleotides, the CDR3 is TGTGCCAGCAGCTTAAGGGAGTCTAGCACAGATACGCAGTATTTT. V is TRBV7-8 and J is TRBJ2-3; D might be TRBD2 (5 bases). Germline CDR1 is SGHVS and CDR2 is FQNEAQ. V lost 2 bases and J 0 bases, leaving 9 bases between the germline ends. The CDR3 has 15 residues.

This clonotype was seen many times. This chain links TRBV20-1 with TRBJ2-2; D perhaps matches TRBD2 (5 bases). Per the germline V gene, CDR1 is DFQATT and CDR2 is SNEGSKA (reference sequence). The CDR3 extends over 13 amino acids. CDR3 coding DNA: TGCAGCGGAGGCCCCTCGAACACCGGGGAGCTGTTTTTT. Translation gives CSGGPSNTGELFF.

This clonotype was seen at least ten times. CDR3 region: CASSQTGPGGYTF. The CDR3 DNA sequence: TGTGCCAGCAGCCAGACAGGGCCTGGTGGCTACACCTTC. The rearrangement uses TRBV7-8 and TRBJ1-2; 7 bases fit TRBD1. Germline CDR1 reads SGHVS; CDR2 reads FQNEAQ. The CDR3 length is 13 residues. V trimming: 5 bases; J trimming: 7 bases; junction bases outside the gene matches: 7.

The chain uses TRBV7-9 and TRBJ2-2; D unclear. CDR1 is SEHNR and CDR2 is FQNEAQ in the germline V gene (reference sequence). The V end lost 6 bases, the J end lost 2 bases, and 13 bases lay between the germline ends. CDR3 size: 15 residues. CDR3 DNA: TGTGCCAGCAGAGGCGGCGGAAAAAACACCGGGGAGCTGTTTTTT. This gives the protein CASRGGGKNTGELFF.

This clonotype occurred a few times. The chain carries TRBV7-2 and TRBJ1-6; D uncertain. The CDR3 covers 15 residues. Germline V gene lookup returns CDR1 SGHTA and CDR2 FQGNSA. V was pared by 2 bases and J by 8 bases, with 13 bases between. The DNA of the CDR3 is TGTGCCAGCAGCTTAATCGGGGTCTACGATTCACCCCTCCACTTT. Its protein product is CASSLIGVYDSPLHF.

This clonotype was seen a few times. The chain couples TRBV6-2 or TRBV6-3 to TRBJ2-1; 9 bases are shared with TRBD2. V gave up 6 bases and J gave up 4 bases; unmatched junction bases: 10. The CDR3 runs to 16 residues. Germline lookup yields CDR1 MNHEY and CDR2 SVGEGT. The CDR3 sequence is CASSSLAGSLYNEQFF. The CDR3, as DNA: TGTGCCAGCAGCAGCCTAGCGGGGTCATTATACAATGAGCAGTTCTTC.

There are many counts of this clonotype. CDR3 sequence reads: CASTPNEKLFF. DNA for the CDR3: TGTGCCAGCACGCCGAATGAAAAACTGTTTTTT. The chain employs TRBV6-6 and TRBJ1-4; no clear D gene. The CDR3 covers 11 residues. The V gene's germline CDR1 is MNHNY and CDR2 SVGAGI (reference sequence). The germline V and J ends were trimmed by 7 bases and 5 bases, with 5 bases remaining between them.

This clonotype showed up many times. The V gene is TRBV5-1, the J gene TRBJ1-5, with unresolved D. This CDR3 is built from 12 residues. Germline V gene data show CDR1 as SGHRS and CDR2 as YFSETQ. V dropped 1 base and J dropped 7 bases, with 6 bases sitting between them. CDR3 protein: CASSLTGQPQHF. The CDR3 DNA reads TGCGCCAGCAGCTTGACCGGCCAGCCCCAGCATTTT.

This clonotype has a handful of counts. The V and J genes are TRBV7-9 and TRBJ1-6, with D possibly being TRBD1 (6 bases). Trimming pared 1 base from V and 8 bases from J, leaving 21 bases between. The length of the CDR3 is 18 residues. Germline-derived CDR1 and CDR2 are SEHNR and FQNEAQ (reference sequence). The CDR3 spells CASSLVGSGRGLDSPLHF. The CDR3 nucleotides read TGTGCCAGCAGCTTAGTCGGGAGCGGCAGGGGTCTCGATTCACCCCTCCACTTT.

This clonotype was observed many times. The genes are TRBV20-1 and TRBJ1-5; D remains ambiguous. Trimming pared 0 bases from V and 5 bases from J, leaving 14 bases between. CDR1 is DFQATT, CDR2 SNEGSKA, per germline (reference sequence). There are 15 residues in the CDR3. The CDR3 loop is CSAREPLGKDQPQHF. The DNA for the CDR3 is TGCAGTGCTAGAGAGCCCTTGGGTAAGGATCAGCCCCAGCATTTT.

This clonotype has at least ten counts. This chain connects TRBV10-2 to TRBJ1-2; D gene uncertain. The CDR3 contains 14 residues. Trimming shortened V by 4 bases and J by 0 bases, and 9 bases separated the two germline ends. Germline CDR1 and CDR2: WSHSY and SAAADI. The CDR3 sequence: CASSVAGANYGYTF. As DNA, the CDR3 is TGCGCCAGCAGTGTGGCCGGGGCTAACTATGGCTACACCTTC.

The sample holds a few counts of this clonotype. J is TRBJ1-5 and V is TRBV4-1; unclear D gene. V lost 0 bases, J lost 8 bases, and 14 bases lay in between. The CDR3 extends over 15 amino acids. CDR1 and CDR2 from the germline V gene are MGHRA and YSYEKL. The CDR3 DNA reads TGCGCCAGCAGCCAAGAAGGACTCGGTGGTGAGCCCCAGCATTTT. Its protein is CASSQEGLGGEPQHF.

The chain carries TRBV6-1 and TRBJ2-7; possible D gene TRBD1, 5 bases. Per the germline V gene, CDR1 is MNHNS and CDR2 is SASEGT. CDR3 size: 15 residues. Trimming removed 3 bases at V and 4 bases at J, with 16 bases between. DNA of the CDR3: TGTGCCAGCAGTGAGAATCAGGGCACCCTATACGAGCAGTACTTC. The encoded protein is CASSENQGTLYEQYF.

This clonotype has more than one count but fewer than ten. The gene calls are TRBV9 and TRBJ2-3; no clear D gene. The CDR3 spans 15 residues. The germline V gene encodes CDR1 SGDLS and CDR2 YYNGEE. The germline V and J ends were trimmed by 4 bases and 0 bases, with 12 bases remaining between them. The DNA for the CDR3 is TGTGCCAGCAGCCTACGGACGGATAGCACAGATACGCAGTATTTT. Its protein is CASSLRTDSTDTQYF.

The J gene is TRBJ2-7, the V gene TRBV6-6; 9 bases map to TRBD1. CDR3 length: 15 amino acids. CDR1 and CDR2 (germline): MNHNY, SVGAGI (reference sequence). The V and J ends lost 2 bases and 6 bases, in that order; junction bases with no gene match: 8. This chain's CDR3 is CASSYPGTGRAEQYF. Written as DNA, the CDR3 is TGTGCCAGCAGTTACCCGGGGACAGGGCGGGCCGAGCAGTACTTC.

This clonotype occurred many times. V and J are TRBV28 and TRBJ2-7; D possibly corresponds to TRBD1 (6 bases). In germline, CDR1 is MDHEN, CDR2 SYDVKM. V was trimmed by 5 bases and J by 2 bases, leaving 7 bases between them. The length of the CDR3 is 12 residues. The chain's CDR3 is CASSGQTYEQYF. CDR3 bases: TGTGCCAGCAGTGGACAGACCTACGAGCAGTACTTC.

This clonotype showed up many times. The V gene is TRBV7-3, the J gene TRBJ1-1, with 7 bases matching TRBD1. From germline, CDR1 is SGHTA and CDR2 FQGTGA. CDR3 length equals 15 residues. V shed 1 base, J shed 3 bases, and the junction held 5 bases outside the gene matches. CDR3 bases: TGTGCCAGCAGCTTAATGGCCGGGACAGACACTGAAGCTTTCTTT. Translation: CASSLMAGTDTEAFF.

In this sample, this clonotype turned up many times. The rearrangement joins TRBV7-8 to TRBJ1-5; D unclear. The V end lost 1 base, the J end lost 4 bases, and 8 bases lay between the germline ends. Per the germline V gene, CDR1 is SGHVS and CDR2 is FQNEAQ. This CDR3 comprises 14 residues. CDR3 sequence (DNA): TGTGCCAGCAGCTTAGGTACTATAAATCAGCCCCAGCATTTT. This translates into CASSLGTINQPQHF.